These T cell receptor beta chains were read from a single sample in a study of CD8+ T cells in alopecia areata. The protocol was immunoSEQ multiplex PCR, while the TCRdb copy is restricted to in-frame clones and leaves out a portion. The sample has 200,000 to 250,000 clones; around 57% are singletons. Sequencing used CD4+ T cells sorted from blood, obtained at week 4, from a patient treated with tofacitinib. The receptors derive from a human donor with alopecia areata. The CDR3 runs from the conserved cysteine through the conserved F or W. The D gene is left open where the match is weak. Not all rows give a size; the values are once, few, many and, for expanded clones, a class.

CDR3 length	V gene	J gene	D gene	clone size	CDR3 DNA	CDR3 protein
13	TRBV7-9	TRBJ2-2	NA	NA	TGTGCCAGCAGCTTAAGGCGAACCGGGGAGCTGTTTTTT	CASSLRRTGELFF
13	TRBV23-1	TRBJ1-2	NA	few	TGCGCCAGACCTACAGGGTATCGGCAAGGCTACACCTTC	CARPTGYRQGYTF
13	TRBV2	TRBJ1-1	NA	NA	TGTGCCAGCAGTGAAGAATGGGATGGAGAAGCTTTCTTT	CASSEEWDGEAFF
14	TRBV7-2	TRBJ1-1	TRBD1	NA	TGTGCCAGCAGCCAGGCAGGACAGGGGACTGAAGCTTTCTTT	CASSQAGQGTEAFF
17	TRBV19	TRBJ2-6	TRBD2	NA	TGTGCCAGTGCCTCTAGCGGGGGGGCCTTTGGGGCCAACGTCCTGACTTTC	CASASSGGAFGANVLTF
13	TRBV11-2	TRBJ1-5	NA	NA	TGTGCCAGCAGCAAAGGGTTTAGTCAGCCCCAGCATTTT	CASSKGFSQPQHF
16	TRBV30	TRBJ1-5	NA	NA	TGTGCCTGGAGTAAAGGGCCCCGGCTGGGTGGTCAGCCCCAGCATTTT	CAWSKGPRLGGQPQHF
16	TRBV4-3	TRBJ1-2	NA	NA	TGCGCCAGCAGCCAAACTCAGATAGGGAATAACTATGGCTACACCTTC	CASSQTQIGNNYGYTF
15	TRBV29-1	TRBJ2-4	NA	NA	TGCAGCGCCAAAGGCGGGCCGAAGGCCAAAAACATTCAGTACTTC	CSAKGGPKAKNIQYF
15	TRBV6-5	TRBJ2-6	NA	NA	TGTGCCAGCAGTAGGACGGGAACTGGGGCCAACGTCCTGACTTTC	CASSRTGTGANVLTF
11	TRBV7-2	TRBJ2-3	TRBD2	NA	TGTGCCACCGGGGGGGTGGATACGCAGTATTTT	CATGGVDTQYF
15	TRBV7-2	TRBJ2-7	TRBD2	NA	TGTGCCAGCAGCTTTTCTAGCGGGGGCGCCTACGAGCAGTACTTC	CASSFSSGGAYEQYF
13	TRBV2	TRBJ2-3	NA	NA	TGTGCCAGCAGTGAAACTAGCACAGATACGCAGTATTTT	CASSETSTDTQYF
14	TRBV6-1	TRBJ2-7	NA	NA	TGTGCCAGCAGTGAAGCCCCACGAGGCGGCGAGCAGTACTTC	CASSEAPRGGEQYF
15	TRBV5-6	TRBJ1-6	NA	NA	TGTGCCAGCAGCTTCTCAGACTCTGGACGGACACCCCTCCACTTT	CASSFSDSGRTPLHF
12	TRBV10-3	TRBJ2-7	NA	NA	TGTGCCATCAGCGATGGTAGGTACGAGCAGTACTTC	CAISDGRYEQYF
13	TRBV11-2	TRBJ2-1	NA	NA	TGTGCCAGCAGCGAGTCTGCGCGCAATGAGCAGTTCTTC	CASSESARNEQFF
14	TRBV7-9	TRBJ1-1	NA	medium-sized	TGTGCCAGCAGCCCGGGACACGCGAACACTGAAGCTTTCTTT	CASSPGHANTEAFF
13	TRBV30	TRBJ2-1	NA	NA	TGTGCCTGGAGTGTACTTGGGGCAAATGAGCAGTTCTTC	CAWSVLGANEQFF
13	TRBV29-1	TRBJ1-1	TRBD1	once	TGCAGCGTTGAAGATAGGGGACAGCTTGAAGCTTTCTTT	CSVEDRGQLEAFF
13	TRBV11-2	TRBJ2-7	NA	NA	TGTGCCAGCAGCTTAGAAGGCTCCTACGAGCAGTACTTC	CASSLEGSYEQYF
12	TRBV14	TRBJ2-5	NA	NA	TGTGCCAGCAGCCAGGTACCGGAGACCCAGTACTTC	CASSQVPETQYF
10	TRBV29-1	TRBJ2-3	NA	few	TGCAGCGGCCAATCAGATACGCAGTATTTT	CSGQSDTQYF